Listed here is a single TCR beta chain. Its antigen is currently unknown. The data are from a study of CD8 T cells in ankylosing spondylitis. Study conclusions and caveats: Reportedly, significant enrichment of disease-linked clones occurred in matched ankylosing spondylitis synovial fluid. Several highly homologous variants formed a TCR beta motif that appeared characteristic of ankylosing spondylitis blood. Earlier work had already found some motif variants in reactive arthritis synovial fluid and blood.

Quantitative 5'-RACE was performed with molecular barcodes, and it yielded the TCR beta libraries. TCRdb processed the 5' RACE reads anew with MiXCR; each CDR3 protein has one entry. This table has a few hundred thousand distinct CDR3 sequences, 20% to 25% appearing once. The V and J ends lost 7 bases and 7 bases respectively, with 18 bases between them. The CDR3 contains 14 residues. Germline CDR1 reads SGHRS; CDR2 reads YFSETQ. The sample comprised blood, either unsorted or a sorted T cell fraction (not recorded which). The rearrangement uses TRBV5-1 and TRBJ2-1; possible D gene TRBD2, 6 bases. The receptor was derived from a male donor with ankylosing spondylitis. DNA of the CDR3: TGCGCCAGCTCCTCGAGAGGGACTCAGAATGAGCAGTTCTTC. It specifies CASSSRGTQNEQFF.